These 13 T cell receptor beta chains came from one sample sequenced in a study of patients and donors after allogeneic stem cell transplantation. TCRdb processed the RT-PCR reads anew with MiXCR; each CDR3 protein has one entry. The data hold roughly 8,000 distinct CDR3 sequences, with under 14% observed a single time. Sequencing input: blood, either unsorted or a sorted T cell fraction (not recorded which). The receptors derive from a human donor who was either an allogeneic HSCT recipient or a stem cell or donor lymphocyte infusion donor (not recorded which). It is not recorded whose cells these are; they may come from a transplant donor.

There are many counts of this clonotype. The V call is TRBV29-1, the J call TRBJ2-1; D ambiguous. The V gene lost 3 bases and the J gene lost 3 bases, with 9 bases spanning the gap. The CDR3 runs to 13 residues. In germline, CDR1 is SQVTM, CDR2 ANQGSEA. The CDR3 bases are TGCAGCGTTGACAGGCAGAGCTACAATGAGCAGTTCTTC. Its protein product is CSVDRQSYNEQFF.

With respect to this clonotype: Given a much more abundant clone one base away, this may be a read error. The chain links TRBV12-3 or TRBV12-4 to TRBJ1-2; 10 bases agree with TRBD1. The CDR3 loop spans 16 amino acids. After removal of 6 bases from V and 4 bases from J, the junction contained 11 bases not matched to a gene. CDR3: CASRGSGTGATYGYTF. CDR3 nucleotide sequence: TGTGCCAGCAGGGGTTCCGGGACAGGGGCGACCTATGGCTACACCTTC.

This clonotype has more than one count but fewer than ten. The chain couples TRBV12-3 or TRBV12-4 to TRBJ2-1; TRBD2 aligns across 13 bases. The CDR3 length is 16 residues. J was trimmed by 4 bases and V by 5 bases; bases with no gene match: 5. DNA of the CDR3: TGTGCCAGCAGTCCATCGGGACTAGCGGGGTACAATGAGCAGTTCTTC. This codes for CASSPSGLAGYNEQFF.

The count of this clonotype is one. V is TRBV5-1 and J is TRBJ2-3, with D possibly matching TRBD1 (6 bases). V was cut by 2 bases and J by 3 bases, with 13 bases left in between. Germline V gives CDR1 SGHRS, CDR2 YFSETQ. CDR3 length: 15 residues. Here the CDR3 DNA reads TGCGCCAGCAGCTTTTCAGGGGCTATAACAGATACGCAGTATTTT. Its translation: CASSFSGAITDTQYF.

This clonotype was counted ten times or more. The chain recombines TRBV20-1 with TRBJ2-7; 10 bases align to TRBD2. The V segment lost 1 base and the J segment 0 bases; nucleotides outside the gene matches: 3. Germline CDR1 reads DFQATT; CDR2 reads SNEGSKA (reference sequence). This CDR3 has 15 residues. CDR3 DNA: TGCAGTGCTAGAGGGTCTAGCGGGGGCTCCTACGAGCAGTACTTC. Translated, it gives CSARGSSGGSYEQYF.

The chain couples TRBV15 to TRBJ1-2, with TRBD1 matching 7 bases. Germline-derived CDR1 and CDR2 are LNHNV and YYDKDF (reference sequence). The CDR3 contains 16 residues. The ends lost 1 base at V and 4 bases at J; junction bases unmatched: 9. The CDR3 DNA is TGTGCCACCAGCAGAGCCGGGCCACAGGGGTTCTATGGCTACACCTTC. It specifies CATSRAGPQGFYGYTF.

This clonotype was detected only a few times. The CDR3 protein is CASSLAGTGAEAFF. The CDR3 DNA is TGTGCCAGCAGCTTAGCCGGGACAGGGGCTGAAGCTTTCTTT. The gene calls are TRBV7-2 and TRBJ1-1; 10 nucleotides match TRBD1. V lost 0 bases to trimming and J lost 6 bases; unmatched junction nucleotides: 1. Germline CDR1 reads SGHTA; CDR2 reads FQGNSA. This CDR3 is built from 14 residues.

The gene calls are TRBV12-5 and TRBJ2-3; tentatively, D is TRBD1 (6 bases). Germline loops: CDR1 LGHNT, CDR2 FRNRAP. CDR3 length: 17 residues. V lost 1 base and J lost 2, with 16 bases in between. CDR3 region: CASGLGQGSLATDTQYF. The CDR3 DNA sequence: TGTGCTAGTGGTTTGGGCCAGGGGTCCCTGGCCACAGATACGCAGTATTTT.

This clonotype was counted many times. The chain joins TRBV3-1 to TRBJ2-7; D is perhaps TRBD1 (6 bases). This CDR3 is built from 15 residues. Trimming removed 8 bases from V and 0 bases from J, with 17 bases in between. CDR1 is LGHDT and CDR2 is YNNKEL in the germline V gene (reference sequence). CDR3: CASARQGTTSYEQYF. CDR3 in DNA: TGTGCCAGCGCGAGGCAGGGGACGACCTCCTACGAGCAGTACTTC.

This clonotype has ten or more counts. The chain's CDR3 is CASSLAGGASDTQYF. The CDR3 coding sequence is TGTGCCAGCAGCTTAGCTGGGGGGGCGTCAGATACGCAGTATTTT. The chain joins TRBV13 to TRBJ2-3, with D maybe TRBD2 (7 bases). CDR3 length: 15 residues. Trimming stripped 1 base from V and 4 bases from J, with 12 bases between. The V gene's germline CDR1 is PRHDT and CDR2 FYEKMQ (reference sequence).

This clonotype came up many times. This chain links TRBV20-1 with TRBJ2-3, with 7 bases aligning to TRBD1. Trimming cost V 3 bases and J 7 bases; bases outside gene matches: 10. The V gene's germline CDR1 is DFQATT and CDR2 SNEGSKA (reference sequence). This CDR3 comprises 14 residues. CDR3 sequence (DNA): TGCAGTGCTAGGGGGGACAGTTTAATATATACGCAGTATTTT. It translates to CSARGDSLIYTQYF.

V and J are TRBV20-1 and TRBJ1-1; a weak D match, TRBD1 (5 bases). Trimming cost V 3 bases and J 0 bases, with 11 bases left between them. Germline loops: CDR1 DFQATT, CDR2 SNEGSKA (reference sequence). The CDR3 is 14 residues long. CDR3 sequence: CSASNWGMNTEAFF. The CDR3 DNA follows: TGCAGTGCTAGTAATTGGGGCATGAACACTGAAGCTTTCTTT.

In the case of this clonotype: Just one base apart from a much larger clone, this may be a read error. The conserved closing phenylalanine or tryptophan is absent in this CDR3, likely reflecting a read error. This chain's CDR3 is CSATTVINTEAFL. The CDR3 DNA is TGCAGCGCAACGACGGTCATTAACACTGAAGCTTTCTTG. The chain has TRBV20-1 and TRBJ1-1; D gene uncertain. The CDR3 has 13 amino acids. CDR1 is DFQATT and CDR2 is SNEGSKA in the germline V gene (reference sequence).